This TCR beta chain derives from a study of shared clonotypes between healthy human individuals. Overall study findings and caveats: Among donors, sharing of clonotypes was expected to be affected by sequencing depth.

Free of recent acute infections or vaccinations, the donors were healthy HIV-negative adults. Clones were sequenced by immunoSEQ multiplex PCR, and TCRdb holds only the in-frame ones, with some missing. This table has 780,000 or so clones, approximately 77% appearing once. This clone came up once. The antigen is unknown. The sequenced sample was memory CD4+ T cells sorted from blood. Indicated subset: CD45RA-negative fraction. This TCR was recovered from a woman aged 25 to 39 in good health.

The chain's CDR3 is CASSTMDRGSKNIQYF. The CDR3 region has the DNA TGTGCCAGCTCGACGATGGACAGGGGATCCAAAAACATTCAGTACTTC. V usage is TRBV27 and J usage is TRBJ2-4; 9 bases agree with TRBD1. In germline, CDR1 is MNHEY, CDR2 SMNVEV (reference sequence). The V and J ends lost 8 bases and 2 bases, in that order; junction bases with no gene match: 10. The CDR3 loop spans 16 amino acids.